The source of this T cell receptor (beta chain) is a study of beta chain features in type 1 diabetes. V shed 5 bases and J shed 2 bases, with 13 bases lying between them. Germline V lookup: CDR1 MNHEY, CDR2 SVGAGI. The CDR3 loop spans 15 amino acids. Reverse transcription of all isolated RNA meant that expressed TCRB transcripts were sequenced. Sequencing used immunoSEQ multiplex PCR; TCRdb keeps in-frame clones, though not all of them. The table records just over 600,000 clones, around 16% of them present only once. V and J are TRBV6-5 and TRBJ1-3; D is unresolved. Input material: naive CD4+ T cells from blood. This TCR was sampled from a man aged 18 to 30 in good health. CDR3 sequence (DNA): TGTGCCAGCAGTCTCCTCAACACTGCTGGAAACACCATATATTTT. It specifies CASSLLNTAGNTIYF.